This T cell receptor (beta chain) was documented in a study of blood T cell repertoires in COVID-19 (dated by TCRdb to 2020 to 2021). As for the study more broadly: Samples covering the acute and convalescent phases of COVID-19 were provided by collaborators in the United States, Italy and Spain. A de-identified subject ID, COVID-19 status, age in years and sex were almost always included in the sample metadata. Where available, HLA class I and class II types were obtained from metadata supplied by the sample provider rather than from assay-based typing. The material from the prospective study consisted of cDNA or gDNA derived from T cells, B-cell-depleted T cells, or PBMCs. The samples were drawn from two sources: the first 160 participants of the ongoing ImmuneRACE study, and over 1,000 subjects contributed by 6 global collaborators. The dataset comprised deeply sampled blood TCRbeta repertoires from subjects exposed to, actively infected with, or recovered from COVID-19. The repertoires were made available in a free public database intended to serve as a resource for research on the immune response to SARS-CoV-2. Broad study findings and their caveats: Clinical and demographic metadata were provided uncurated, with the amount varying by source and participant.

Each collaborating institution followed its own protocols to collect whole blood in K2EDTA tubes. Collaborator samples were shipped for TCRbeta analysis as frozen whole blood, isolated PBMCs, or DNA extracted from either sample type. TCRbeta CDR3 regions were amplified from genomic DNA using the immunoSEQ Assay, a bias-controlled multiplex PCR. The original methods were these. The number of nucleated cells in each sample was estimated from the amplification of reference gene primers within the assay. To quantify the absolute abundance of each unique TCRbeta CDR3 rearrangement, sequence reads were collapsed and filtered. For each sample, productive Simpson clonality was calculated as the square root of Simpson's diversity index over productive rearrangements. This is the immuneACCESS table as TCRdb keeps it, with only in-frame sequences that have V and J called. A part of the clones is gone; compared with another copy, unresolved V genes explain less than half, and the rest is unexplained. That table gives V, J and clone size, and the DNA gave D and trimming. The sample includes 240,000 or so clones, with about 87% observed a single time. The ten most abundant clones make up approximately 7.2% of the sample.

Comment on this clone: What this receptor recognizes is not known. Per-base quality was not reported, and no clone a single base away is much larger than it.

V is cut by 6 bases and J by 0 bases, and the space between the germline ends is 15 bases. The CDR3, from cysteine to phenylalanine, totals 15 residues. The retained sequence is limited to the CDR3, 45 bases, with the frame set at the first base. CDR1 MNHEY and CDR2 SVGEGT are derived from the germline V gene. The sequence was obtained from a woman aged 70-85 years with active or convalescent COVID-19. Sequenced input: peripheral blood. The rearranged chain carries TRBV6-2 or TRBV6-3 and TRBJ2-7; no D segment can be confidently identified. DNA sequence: TGTGCCAGCAGCCCCCTCCCGGTTCTCTCCTACGAGCAGTACTTC. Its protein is CASSPLPVLSYEQYF.